This T cell receptor beta chain was sequenced for a study of vaccination effects on CD4 cells after COVID-19. Study-wide context: Samples gathered post-vaccine arrived a median of 72 days past the second dose.

Sequencing used immunoSEQ multiplex PCR; TCRdb keeps in-frame clones, though not all of them. The sample shows 50,000 to 65,000 clones, roughly 72% of them seen only once. Antigen-specific CD4+ T cells were expanded with viral peptide pools in the ViraFEST assay before sequencing. Subsequent to a culture period of around 10 days, CD4+ T cells were isolated. Two-dose vaccination with either BNT162b2 or mRNA-1273 was given to the participants. Recipients of the vaccine had no prior SARS-CoV-2 infection and negative nucleocapsid antibodies. Findings and caveats of the study: Just 1 of 255 vaccine-induced clones in healthy recipients was cross-reactive.

This clone appeared a single time. Antigen specificity is unknown. The ends lost 4 bases at V and 11 bases at J; junction bases unmatched: 14. Germline CDR1 and CDR2: MRHNA and SNTAGT. The CDR3 runs to 16 residues. This clonotype was sampled from a human donor who received a COVID-19 vaccine. The V gene is TRBV6-4, the J gene TRBJ1-4; TRBD1 agrees at 9 bases. The starting material was CD4+ T cells from PBMCs cultured with HCoV-229E spike peptides, obtained after COVID-19 vaccination. CDR3 protein: CASSAPGTGWRWKLFF. CDR3 coding DNA: TGTGCCAGCAGTGCCCCGGGGACAGGGTGGCGGTGGAAACTGTTTTTT.